This T cell receptor beta chain was identified in a study of human versus mouse CDR3 diversity and MHC coevolution (dated by TCRdb to the late 2010s). For context, the study as a whole: According to reports, the immunoSEQ assay detects one in 200,000 T cells and minimizes multiplex PCR amplification bias. Across mouse and human samples, the number of valid reads per sample ranged from roughly 5.5 x 10^6 to 1.7 x 10^7. Human naive CD4 T cell repertoires served as a reference for TCR selection on multiple MHC II alleles, compared against human-TCR-locus transgenic mice with single MHC II. Three healthy volunteer blood donors made up the human cohort, with one aged 30 to 40, one aged 40 to 50 and one aged 60 to 70 at collection.

The QIAGEN blood and tissue kit was used to extract genomic DNA from sorted cells, and the DNA was quantified on a NanoDrop 1000. TCR alpha and beta chains were deep sequenced and quantified on the immunoSEQ platform using multiplex PCR of genomic DNA. As for the authors' bioinformatics: IMGT gene and region definitions were used to annotate TCR sequences. As a stand-in for the preselection repertoire, out-of-frame rearrangements were used and set against in-frame clonotypes. The iCHAO1 estimator supplied with the immunoSEQ platform was used to estimate repertoire size. A Gini index, which is based on the Lorenz curve, was applied to in-frame amino acid clonotypes to measure clonal inequality. Shared clonotypes were counted with the intersect function of the R package tcR, and similarity was scored with the Jaccard index. Principal component analysis of V, J and V-J usage frequencies was run with the R prcomp function without normalization. The table was pulled from immuneACCESS by TCRdb, which kept in-frame rearrangements only. Such tables lose some clones; where checked, under half of the loss comes from unresolved V genes, and the rest has no known cause. V and J calls and clone size are copied from that table; D and trimming were computed from the DNA. Within this sample are tens of thousands of clones, with around 93% of them counted one time only. The top ten clones comprise 1.3% to 1.5% of the sample.

General conclusions and limits of the study: The lowest clonal inequality scores among all compared groups were observed in most of the three human donors. On average, more CDR3 deletions and insertions were observed in humans than in mice, indicating greater exonuclease and TdT activity. Repertoire diversity was not regarded as directly comparable between humans and mice because human T cells were selected on roughly 6 MHC II alleles. According to iCHAO1 estimates, humans had the largest TCR beta repertoire, 1.5 million or so clonotypes, which was attributed likely to selection by multiple MHC II molecules.

Fluorescence-activated cell sorting was used to pull naive CD4 T cells, meaning cells that were CD45RO-negative and CD62L-positive, out of the PBMCs. Each donor gave approximately 47 ml of fresh peripheral blood, from which PBMCs were isolated by Ficoll density centrifugation. Cells were sorted on a FACSAria III instrument, and every sample had a purity above 90%. The germline V gene specifies SGHVS as CDR1 and FNYEAQ as CDR2. V is shortened by 5 bases, J by 2 bases, and the region joining them spans 13 bases. The CDR3 goes from the cysteine to the phenylalanine over 16 residues. The sequence is cut down to CDR3 DNA, 48 bases in frame from base 1. Details on this clone: The antigen it recognizes is unknown. There are no base qualities to consult, and no much larger clone falls within one base.

The clonotype comes from a person aged 25-75 years in good health. The sequence links TRBV7-6 to TRBJ2-6, with the D gene call left open. Material for sequencing was naive CD4+ T cells from blood. The cell subset or site label here, explained by the study, means: CD45RO-negative CD62L-positive naive CD4 T cells. The CDR3 sequence is CASSPRSGTGANVLTF. Here is the DNA: TGTGCCAGCAGCCCCCGTTCGGGTACTGGGGCCAACGTCCTGACTTTC. Reference TRBV7-6 and TRBJ2-6 genes cover what lies past the CDR3, so the full variable domain is GAGVSQSPRYKVTKRGQDVALRCDPISGHVSLYWYRQALGQGPEFLTYFNYEAQQDKSGLPNDRFSAERPEGSISTLTIQRTEQRDSAMYRCASSPRSGTGANVLTFGAGSRLTVL.